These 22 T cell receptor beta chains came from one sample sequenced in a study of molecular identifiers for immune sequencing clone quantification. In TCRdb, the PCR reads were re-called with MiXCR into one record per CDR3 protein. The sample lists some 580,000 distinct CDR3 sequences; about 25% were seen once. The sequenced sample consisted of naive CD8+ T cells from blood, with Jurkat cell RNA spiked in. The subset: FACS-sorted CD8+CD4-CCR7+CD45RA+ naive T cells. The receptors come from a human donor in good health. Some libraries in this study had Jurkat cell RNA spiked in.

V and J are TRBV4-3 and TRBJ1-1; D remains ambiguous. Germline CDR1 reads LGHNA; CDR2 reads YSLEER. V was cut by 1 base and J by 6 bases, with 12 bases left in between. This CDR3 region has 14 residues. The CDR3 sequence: CASSQASENPEAFF. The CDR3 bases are TGCGCCAGCAGCCAAGCATCAGAAAACCCTGAAGCTTTCTTT.

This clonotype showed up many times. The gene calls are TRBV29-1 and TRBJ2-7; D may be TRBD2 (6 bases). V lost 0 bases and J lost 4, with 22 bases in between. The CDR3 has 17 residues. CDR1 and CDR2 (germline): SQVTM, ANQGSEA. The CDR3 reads CSVEDRPGTGGTYEQYF. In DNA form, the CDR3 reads TGCAGCGTTGAAGATCGTCCTGGGACTGGGGGGACGTACGAGCAGTACTTC.

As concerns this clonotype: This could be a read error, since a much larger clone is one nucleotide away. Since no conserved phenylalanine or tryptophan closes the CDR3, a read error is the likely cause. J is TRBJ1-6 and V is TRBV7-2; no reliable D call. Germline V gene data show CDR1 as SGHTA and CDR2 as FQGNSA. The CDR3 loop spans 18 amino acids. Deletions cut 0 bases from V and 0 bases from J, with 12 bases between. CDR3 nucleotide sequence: TGTGCCAGCAGCTTAGCACCGGCGGAAAGCTCCTATAATTCACCCCTCCACTTA. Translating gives CASSLAPAESSYNSPLHL.

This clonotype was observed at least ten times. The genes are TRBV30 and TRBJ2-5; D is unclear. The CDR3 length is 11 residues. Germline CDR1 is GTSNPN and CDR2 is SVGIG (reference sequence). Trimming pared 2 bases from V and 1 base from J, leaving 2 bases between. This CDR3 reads CAWSSQETQYF. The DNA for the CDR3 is TGTGCCTGGAGTTCCCAAGAGACCCAGTACTTC.

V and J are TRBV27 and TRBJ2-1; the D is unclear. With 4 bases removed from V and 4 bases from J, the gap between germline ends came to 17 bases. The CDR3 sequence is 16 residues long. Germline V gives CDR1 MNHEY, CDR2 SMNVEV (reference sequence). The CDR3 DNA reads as TGTGCCAGCAGTTGGACGGGCCCCCTGGGGTACAATGAGCAGTTCTTC. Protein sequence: CASSWTGPLGYNEQFF.

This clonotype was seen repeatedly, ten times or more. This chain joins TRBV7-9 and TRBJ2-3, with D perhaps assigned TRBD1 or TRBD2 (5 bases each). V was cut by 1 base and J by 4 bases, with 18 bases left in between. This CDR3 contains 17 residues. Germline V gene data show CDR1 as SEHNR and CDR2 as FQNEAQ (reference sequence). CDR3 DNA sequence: TGTGCCAGCAGCTTAGAGTGGGCCGGGACCTACGCAGATACGCAGTATTTT. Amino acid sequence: CASSLEWAGTYADTQYF.

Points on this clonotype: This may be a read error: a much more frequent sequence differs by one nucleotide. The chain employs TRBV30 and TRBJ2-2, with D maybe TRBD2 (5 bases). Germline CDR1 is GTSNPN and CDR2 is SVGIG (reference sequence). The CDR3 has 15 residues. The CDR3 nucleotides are TGTGCCAGGAGTAGAGGGATTCCGGACACCGGGGAGCTGTTTTTT. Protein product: CARSRGIPDTGELFF.

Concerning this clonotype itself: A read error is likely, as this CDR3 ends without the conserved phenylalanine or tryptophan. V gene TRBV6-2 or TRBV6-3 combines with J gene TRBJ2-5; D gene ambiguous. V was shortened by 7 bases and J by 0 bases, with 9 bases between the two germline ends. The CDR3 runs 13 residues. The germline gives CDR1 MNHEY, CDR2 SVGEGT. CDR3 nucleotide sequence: TGTGCCAGCACTCGACCGTACCAAGAGACCCAGTACCTC. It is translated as CASTRPYQETQYL.

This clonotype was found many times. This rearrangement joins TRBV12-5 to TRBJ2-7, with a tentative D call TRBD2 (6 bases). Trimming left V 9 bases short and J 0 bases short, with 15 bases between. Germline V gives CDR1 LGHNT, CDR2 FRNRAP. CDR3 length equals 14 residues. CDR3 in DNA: TGTGCTAGCGGAGGGGCGGGGAACTCCTACGAGCAGTACTTC. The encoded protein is CASGGAGNSYEQYF.

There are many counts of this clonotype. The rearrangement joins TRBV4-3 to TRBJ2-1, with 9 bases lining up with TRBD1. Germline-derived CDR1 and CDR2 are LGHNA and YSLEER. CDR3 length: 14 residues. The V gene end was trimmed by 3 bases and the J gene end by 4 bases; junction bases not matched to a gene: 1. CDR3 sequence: CASSQGTGYNEQFF. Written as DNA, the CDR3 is TGCGCCAGCAGCCAGGGGACAGGGTACAATGAGCAGTTCTTC.

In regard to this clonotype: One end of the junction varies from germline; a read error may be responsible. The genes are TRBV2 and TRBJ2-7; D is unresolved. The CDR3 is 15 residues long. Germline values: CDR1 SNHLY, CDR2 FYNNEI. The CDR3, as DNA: TGTGCCAGCAGTGGTCCAGGCCTGGGGTTGTCCGAGCTGTACTTC. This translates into CASSGPGLGLSELYF.

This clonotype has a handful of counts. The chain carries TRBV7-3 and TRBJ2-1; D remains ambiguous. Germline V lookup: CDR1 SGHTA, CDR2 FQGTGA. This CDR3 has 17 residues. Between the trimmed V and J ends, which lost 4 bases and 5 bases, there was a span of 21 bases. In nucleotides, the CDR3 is TGTGCCAGCAGCTCGGTTGTCGGCGAACCCCAAAACAATGAGCAGTTCTTC. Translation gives CASSSVVGEPQNNEQFF.

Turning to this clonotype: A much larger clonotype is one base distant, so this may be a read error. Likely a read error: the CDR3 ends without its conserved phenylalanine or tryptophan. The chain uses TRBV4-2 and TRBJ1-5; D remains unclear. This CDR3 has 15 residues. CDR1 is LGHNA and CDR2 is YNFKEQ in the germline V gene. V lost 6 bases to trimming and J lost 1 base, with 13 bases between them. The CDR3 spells CASRSSTDSNQPQHL. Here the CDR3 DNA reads TGTGCCAGCAGGTCAAGTACAGACAGCAATCAGCCCCAGCATCTT.

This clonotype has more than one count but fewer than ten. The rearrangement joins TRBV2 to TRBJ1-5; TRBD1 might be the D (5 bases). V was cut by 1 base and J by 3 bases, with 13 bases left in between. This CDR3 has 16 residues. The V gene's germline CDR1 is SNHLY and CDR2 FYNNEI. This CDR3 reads CASSEGGTNFNQPQHF. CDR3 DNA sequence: TGTGCCAGCAGTGAAGGGGGGACCAATTTCAATCAGCCCCAGCATTTT.

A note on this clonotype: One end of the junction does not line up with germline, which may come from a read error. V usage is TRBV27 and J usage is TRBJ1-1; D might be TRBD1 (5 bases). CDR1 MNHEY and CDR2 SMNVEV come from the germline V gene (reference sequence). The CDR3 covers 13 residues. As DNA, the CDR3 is TGTGCCAGCAATTTACAAAGTGGGACTGAAACTTTCTTT. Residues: CASNLQSGTETFF.

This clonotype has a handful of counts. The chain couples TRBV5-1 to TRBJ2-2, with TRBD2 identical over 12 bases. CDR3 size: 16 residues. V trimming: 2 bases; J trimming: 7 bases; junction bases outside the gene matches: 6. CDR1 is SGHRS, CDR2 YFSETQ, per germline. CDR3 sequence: CASSFTSGRIVGELFF. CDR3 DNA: TGCGCCAGCAGCTTCACTAGCGGGAGGATCGTCGGGGAGCTGTTTTTT.

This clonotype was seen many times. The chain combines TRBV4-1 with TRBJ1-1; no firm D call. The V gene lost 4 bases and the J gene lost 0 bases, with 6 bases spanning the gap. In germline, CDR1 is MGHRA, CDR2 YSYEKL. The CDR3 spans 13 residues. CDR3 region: CASSPQVNTEAFF. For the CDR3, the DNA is TGCGCCAGCAGCCCGCAAGTGAACACTGAAGCTTTCTTT.

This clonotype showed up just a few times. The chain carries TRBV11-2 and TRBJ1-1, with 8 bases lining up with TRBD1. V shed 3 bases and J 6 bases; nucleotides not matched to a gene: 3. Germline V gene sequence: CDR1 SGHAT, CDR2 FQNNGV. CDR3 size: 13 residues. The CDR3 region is CASSLTGVPEAFF. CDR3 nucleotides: TGTGCCAGCAGCTTGACAGGGGTGCCTGAAGCTTTCTTT.

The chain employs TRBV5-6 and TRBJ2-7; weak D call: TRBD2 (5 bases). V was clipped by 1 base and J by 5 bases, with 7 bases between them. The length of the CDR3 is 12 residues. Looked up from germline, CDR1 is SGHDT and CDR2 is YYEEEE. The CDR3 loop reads CASSLTADEQYF. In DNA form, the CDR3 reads TGTGCCAGCAGCTTGACAGCGGACGAGCAGTACTTC. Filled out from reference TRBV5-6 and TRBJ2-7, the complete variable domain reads DAGVTQSPTHLIKTRGQQVTLRCSPKSGHDTVSWYQQALGQGPQFIFQYYEEEERQRGNFPDRFSGHQFPNYSSELNVNALLLGDSALYLCASSLTADEQYFGPGTRLTVT.

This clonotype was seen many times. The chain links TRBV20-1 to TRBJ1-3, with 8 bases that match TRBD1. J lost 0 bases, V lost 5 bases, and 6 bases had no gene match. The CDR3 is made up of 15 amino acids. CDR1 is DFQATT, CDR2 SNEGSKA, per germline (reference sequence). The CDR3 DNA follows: TGCAGTGCTCGGGACAGGCCGAACTCTGGAAACACCATATATTTT. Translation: CSARDRPNSGNTIYF.

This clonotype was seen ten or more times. This CDR3 is CASSRTGEQFF. In nucleotides, the CDR3 is TGTGCCAGCAGCCGGACTGGAGAGCAGTTCTTC. The chain employs TRBV13 and TRBJ2-1; weak D call: TRBD2 (5 bases). This CDR3 region has 11 residues. CDR1 is PRHDT and CDR2 is FYEKMQ in the germline V gene (reference sequence). Deletions cut 5 bases from V and 10 bases from J, with 9 bases between. The variable domain in full, with the rest retrieved from reference TRBV13 and TRBJ2-1, is AAGVIQSPRHLIKEKRETATLKCYPIPRHDTVYWYQQGPGQDPQFLISFYEKMQSDKGSIPDRFSAQQFSDYHSELNMSSLELGDSALYFCASSRTGEQFFGPGTRLTVL.

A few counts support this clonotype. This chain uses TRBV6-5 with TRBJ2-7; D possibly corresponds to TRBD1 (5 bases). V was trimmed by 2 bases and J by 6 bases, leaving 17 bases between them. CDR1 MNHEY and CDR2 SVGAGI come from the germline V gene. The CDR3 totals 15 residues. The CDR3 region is CASSYTDTGSGEQYF. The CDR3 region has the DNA TGTGCCAGCAGTTACACGGACACCGGGTCGGGCGAGCAGTACTTC.